A single sample is the source of the 6 T cell receptor beta chains below, sequenced in a study of cytomegalovirus exposure and HLA in healthy donors. PCR involved 60 Vbeta and 13 Jbeta primers. The repertoire was sequenced with immunoSEQ multiplex PCR; TCRdb's copy has only in-frame clones and lacks some. The sample holds tens of thousands of clones. What was sequenced was PBMCs. These receptors were obtained from a female donor in good health and CMV-seronegative.

The rearrangement joins TRBV9 to TRBJ2-5, with a tentative D call TRBD1 (6 bases). This CDR3 spans 15 amino acids. Deletions cut 0 bases from V and 4 bases from J, with 13 bases between. CDR1 and CDR2 from the germline V gene are SGDLS and YYNGEE. CDR3 nucleotides: TGTGCCAGCAGCGTAGGTATTGGGGGCCCAGAGACCCAGTACTTC. Translating it yields CASSVGIGGPETQYF.

The chain combines TRBV2 with TRBJ1-2; D gene ambiguous. Germline CDR1 SNHLY, CDR2 FYNNEI. The CDR3 contains 14 residues. V was cut by 4 bases and J by 4 bases, with 13 bases left in between. CDR3 region: CASSVAPSGYGYTF. The DNA of the CDR3 is TGTGCCAGCAGTGTAGCCCCCTCCGGCTATGGCTACACCTTC. The whole variable domain, filled in from reference TRBV2 and TRBJ1-2, reads EPEVTQTPSHQVTQMGQEVILRCVPISNHLYFYWYRQILGQKVEFLVSFYNNEISEKSEIFDDQFSVERPDGSNFTLKIRSTKLEDSAMYFCASSVAPSGYGYTFGSGTRLTVV.

The chain joins TRBV30 to TRBJ1-5; tentative D call: TRBD1 (5 bases). V lost 3 bases to trimming and J lost 0 bases, with 15 bases between them. The germline V gene has CDR1 GTSNPN and CDR2 SVGIG (reference sequence). CDR3 length: 16 residues. The CDR3: CAWRWGQGNSNQPQHF. CDR3 nucleotides: TGTGCCTGGAGGTGGGGCCAGGGCAATAGCAATCAGCCCCAGCATTTT. The variable domain in full, completed from reference TRBV30 and TRBJ1-5, reads SQTIHQWPATLVQPVGSPLSLECTVEGTSNPNLYWYRQAAGRGLQLLFYSVGIGQISSEVPQNLSASRPQDRQFILSSKKLLLSDSGFYLCAWRWGQGNSNQPQHFGDGTRLSIL.

The chain is built from TRBV5-4 and TRBJ2-7, with TRBD1 identical over 7 bases. The trim removed 4 bases at V and 2 bases at J, leaving 6 bases unmatched. Germline V gene sequence: CDR1 SGHNT, CDR2 YYREEE (reference sequence). This CDR3 spans 14 amino acids. CDR3 DNA: TGTGCCAGCAGCGGAAGGACAGGAACCTACGAGCAGTACTTC. It codes for CASSGRTGTYEQYF.

CDR3 DNA sequence: TGTGCCAGCAGCGTATATGGGGACAAATCACCCCTCCACTTT. It encodes CASSVYGDKSPLHF. V usage is TRBV9 and J usage is TRBJ1-6, with D possibly matching TRBD1 (6 bases). Trimming stripped 1 base from V and 10 bases from J, with 12 bases between. Germline CDR1 SGDLS, CDR2 YYNGEE. The CDR3 length is 14 residues. The whole variable domain, remainder taken from reference TRBV9 and TRBJ1-6, is DSGVTQTPKHLITATGQRVTLRCSPRSGDLSVYWYQQSLDQGLQFLIQYYNGEERAKGNILERFSAQQFPDLHSELNLSSLELGDSALYFCASSVYGDKSPLHFGNGTRLTVT.

The J gene is TRBJ2-1, the V gene TRBV14; D gene ambiguous. The CDR3 loop spans 13 amino acids. Germline lookup yields CDR1 SGHDN and CDR2 FVKESK. V lost 0 bases to trimming and J lost 10 bases, with 10 bases between them. For the CDR3, the DNA is TGTGCCAGCAGCCAAGAATTTTCCGAGGAGCAGTTCTTC. Protein: CASSQEFSEEQFF. The full variable domain, in which reference TRBV14 and TRBJ2-1 provide the parts outside the CDR3, is EAGVTQFPSHSVIEKGQTVTLRCDPISGHDNLYWYRRVMGKEIKFLLHFVKESKQDESGMPNNRFLAERTGGTYSTLKVQPAELEDSGVYFCASSQEFSEEQFFGPGTRLTVL.